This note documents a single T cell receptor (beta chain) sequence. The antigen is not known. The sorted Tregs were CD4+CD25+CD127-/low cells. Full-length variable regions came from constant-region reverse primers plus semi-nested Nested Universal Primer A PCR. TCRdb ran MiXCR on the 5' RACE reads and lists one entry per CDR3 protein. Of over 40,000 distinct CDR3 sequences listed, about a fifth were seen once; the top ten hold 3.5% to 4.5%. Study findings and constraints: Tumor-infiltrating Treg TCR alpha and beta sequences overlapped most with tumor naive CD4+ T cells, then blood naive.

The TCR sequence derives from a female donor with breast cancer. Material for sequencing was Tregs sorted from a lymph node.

CDR3 nucleotide sequence: TGTGCCACCGCGGACGGAAGGTTCTACAATGAGCAGTTCTTC. Protein product: CATADGRFYNEQFF. The V and J genes are TRBV19 and TRBJ2-1; D uncertain. V lost 10 bases to trimming and J lost 3 bases, with 16 bases between them. The CDR3 totals 14 residues. Germline CDR1 is LNHDA and CDR2 is SQIVND (reference sequence).